A selection of T cell receptor beta chains follows, all from one sample in a study of cytomegalovirus exposure and HLA in healthy donors. This table comes from immunoSEQ multiplex PCR, and its TCRdb copy is limited to in-frame clones, with some not included. The sample lists approximately 32,000 clones, around 84% occurring once. The specimen was PBMCs. These receptors all come from a woman aged 18-30 years in good health and CMV-seronegative. Each CDR3 is given with its conserved first and last residue. D genes are given only for firm matches. Rows may omit the clone size; those that give it use once, few, many or a size class.

abundance	j_gene	d_gene	v_gene	CDR3nt	CDR3aa
few	TRBJ2-2	NA	TRBV4-3	TGCGCCAGCAGCCAAGAGGTCTATGGAGTGGTCACCGGGGAGCTGTTTTTT	CASSQEVYGVVTGELFF
NA	TRBJ1-2	TRBD1	TRBV15	TGTGCCACCAGCAGAGACACAGGGGTAGATGGCTACACCTTC	CATSRDTGVDGYTF
once	TRBJ1-2	NA	TRBV7-9	TGTGCCAGCAGCTTACAAGGGGGTTATGGCTACCCCTTC	CASSLQGGYGYPF
NA	TRBJ1-2	TRBD1	TRBV28	TGTGCCAGCAGTTCCCGGGACAGGGTTCACACCTTC	CASSSRDRVHTF
NA	TRBJ2-7	NA	TRBV27	TGTGCCAGCAGACCACCCTTCTCTAGAACGGGCTCCTACGAGCAGTACTTC	CASRPPFSRTGSYEQYF
NA	TRBJ1-5	NA	TRBV28	TGTGCCAGCAGTTTAGGCGGGGTTCAGCCCCAGAATTTT	CASSLGGVQPQNF
NA	TRBJ2-7	NA	TRBV28	TGTGCCAGCAGTTTAAATACCGGACAGCGTGGGCAGTACTTC	CASSLNTGQRGQYF
NA	TRBJ2-7	NA	TRBV4-1	TGCGCCAGCAGCCAAGGTTTCAGATCCTACGAGCAGTACTTC	CASSQGFRSYEQYF
NA	TRBJ2-7	TRBD2	TRBV4-3	TGCGCCAGCAGCCAAGGAAGGGCTAGCGGCCGCTACGAGCAGTACTTC	CASSQGRASGRYEQYF
NA	TRBJ2-2	NA	TRBV5-4	TGTGCCAGCAGCTTTAAAACGGTTGCCGGGGAGCTGTTTTTT	CASSFKTVAGELFF
NA	TRBJ2-2	TRBD2	TRBV7-3	TGTGCCAGCAGCATTAGCGGGTTCACCGGGGAGCTGTTTTTT	CASSISGFTGELFF
NA	TRBJ1-1	NA	TRBV2	TGTGCCAGCAGTGAGAGAAAAGCTTTCTTT	CASSERKAFF
NA	TRBJ2-5	TRBD2	TRBV7-2	TGTGCCAGCAGTCCCCGGGCTAGCGGACGGTACCAAGAGACCCAGTACTTC	CASSPRASGRYQETQYF
NA	TRBJ2-3	NA	TRBV14	TGTGCCAGCACCAGGTGGGCCGACGGTAGCACAGATACGCAGTATTTT	CASTRWADGSTDTQYF
NA	TRBJ1-6	NA	TRBV11-2	TGTGCCAGCAGTTCCCCCTCCGGGGGAGGACCCCTCCACTTT	CASSSPSGGGPLHF
NA	TRBJ2-2	NA	TRBV27	TGTGCCAGCAGGCCCAGGGCCGGCGGGGAGCTGTTTTTT	CASRPRAGGELFF
NA	TRBJ2-1	TRBD1	TRBV7-3	TGTGCCAGCAGCCCAGCCGGGACAGAGATCTTCTTC	CASSPAGTEIFF
few	TRBJ1-1	TRBD1	TRBV6-5	TGTGCCAGCAGTTACGACAGGGGGCGGATGAACACTGAAGCTTTCTTT	CASSYDRGRMNTEAFF
NA	TRBJ1-1	NA	TRBV4-3	TGCGCCAGCAGCCAAGAAGGAGGGATGAACACTGAAGCTTTCTTT	CASSQEGGMNTEAFF
NA	TRBJ1-5	TRBD1	TRBV27	TGTGCCAGCAGTCCTGATGCCGGGACAGGTTGGGGTCAGCCCCAGCATTTT	CASSPDAGTGWGQPQHF
NA	TRBJ2-3	NA	TRBV9	TGTGCCAGCAGCCCCCCTAGCCCCACAGATACGCAGTATTTT	CASSPPSPTDTQYF
NA	TRBJ2-7	TRBD1	TRBV14	TGTGCCAGCAGCCAAGGAGCCAGGGGGCTTGAGCAGTACTTC	CASSQGARGLEQYF
NA	TRBJ1-5	NA	TRBV18	TGTGCCAGCTCACCACGGGACATTCAAGGAGGTCAGCCCCAGCATTTT	CASSPRDIQGGQPQHF
few	TRBJ2-6	NA	TRBV2	TGTGCCAGCATGAGGGAGACTGGGGCCAACGTCCTGACTTTC	CASMRETGANVLTF
NA	TRBJ2-2	TRBD2	TRBV4-1	TGCGCCAGCAGCCAAAGATTCGGACTAGCAAACACCGGGGAGCTGTTTTTT	CASSQRFGLANTGELFF
NA	TRBJ2-7	NA	TRBV5-1	TGCGCCAGCAGCTTGGTGGGACAAGGCTTGACCTACGAGCAGTACTTC	CASSLVGQGLTYEQYF
NA	TRBJ2-1	TRBD2	TRBV4-3	TGCGCCAGCAGCCAGGCCGGGACTAGCGGGGCGGGTGAGCAGTTCTTC	CASSQAGTSGAGEQFF
NA	TRBJ2-3	NA	TRBV4-3	TGCGCCAGCAGCCAAGATCGTATAGATACGCAGTATTTT	CASSQDRIDTQYF
NA	TRBJ2-7	TRBD1	TRBV27	TGTGCCAGCAGTGCCGGGACAGGGGGCTACGAGCAGTACTTC	CASSAGTGGYEQYF
NA	TRBJ2-2	NA	TRBV29-1	TGCAGCCATAATGGGCAGGGGAACACCGGGGAGCTGTTTTTT	CSHNGQGNTGELFF
NA	TRBJ2-5	TRBD2	TRBV27	TGTGCCAGCAGCGGTAGCGGGGGGCAGGAGGGGACCCAGTACTTC	CASSGSGGQEGTQYF
NA	TRBJ2-1	TRBD2	TRBV7-6	TGTGCCAGCAGCCATAGCGGGGGCGACAATGAGCAGTTCTTC	CASSHSGGDNEQFF
NA	TRBJ2-7	TRBD2	TRBV9	TGTGCCAGCAGCGTAGGGAATAGCGGGAGACACGAGCAGTACTTC	CASSVGNSGRHEQYF
NA	TRBJ2-1	TRBD2	TRBV5-6	TGTGCCAGCAGCTTGGGGGGGGGTCTGGAGTTCTTC	CASSLGGGLEFF
NA	TRBJ2-3	TRBD2	TRBV9	TGTGCCAGCAGCGTAGGTAGCGGGGGCGATACGCAGTATTTT	CASSVGSGGDTQYF
NA	TRBJ2-3	TRBD2	TRBV27	TGTGCCAGCAGTTTTAGCGGGAGCCTCACAGATACGCAGTATTTT	CASSFSGSLTDTQYF